The TCR beta chain described here comes from a study of OX40 agonist ivuxolimab in advanced cancers. About the study: Ivuxolimab, an antibody that agonizes OX40 (CD134), was administered to the patients. Among those enrolled, mean age was about 58 years (range about 23 to 79) and 82.7% were male. Overall study results and limits: Among T cells, CD8+ cells averaged more expanded clones than CD4+ cells. The work left the antigen specificity of expanded peripheral T cells undetermined.

Clones were read by immunoSEQ multiplex PCR, and TCRdb kept only the in-frame ones, dropping some. This sample has around 70,000 clones, with around four fifths found just once. As regards this clone: Antigen: not known.

This sequence originates from an adult with an advanced solid tumor such as melanoma, head and neck, liver or kidney cancer. Sequencing used CD4+ or CD8+ T cells sorted from blood, obtained in a trial of the OX40 agonist ivuxolimab.

The CDR3 protein is CASSAQGVVAFF. The CDR3 coding sequence is TGTGCCAGCAGTGCACAGGGGGTAGTAGCTTTCTTT. The rearrangement uses TRBV6-1 and TRBJ1-1; 8 bases match TRBD1. The V segment lost 4 bases and the J segment 10 bases; nucleotides outside the gene matches: 5. From germline, CDR1 is MNHNS and CDR2 SASEGT. This CDR3 has 12 amino acids.